One T cell receptor beta chain is described in this entry. Its specificity is not known. This record comes from a study of OX40 agonist ivuxolimab in advanced cancers. Study-level results: In a subset of nonresponders, normalized T-cell clonal expansion was also low.

There are 17 residues in the CDR3. Germline V gene data show CDR1 as LGHNA and CDR2 as YNFKEQ. Trimming removed 1 base from V and 2 bases from J; junction bases left unmatched: 9. Profiling relied on immunoSEQ multiplex PCR, and the TCRdb table lists in-frame clones only, not all of them. The data show fewer than 35,000 clones, with 85% to 95% seen just once and about 4.9% held by the top ten. Source: CD4+ or CD8+ T cells sorted from blood, taken in a trial of the OX40 agonist ivuxolimab. V gene TRBV4-2 combines with J gene TRBJ2-7; 9 nucleotides align to TRBD2. The source is an adult with an advanced solid tumor such as melanoma, head and neck, liver or kidney cancer. The CDR3 loop is CASSQGVRLAAAYEQYF. The CDR3 nucleotides read TGTGCCAGCAGCCAAGGGGTGAGACTAGCGGCAGCCTACGAGCAGTACTTC.